Below are 10 T cell receptor beta chains sequenced from a single sample in a study of cytomegalovirus exposure and HLA in healthy donors (dated by TCRdb to 2016 to 2017). The library was obtained by the immunoSEQ multiplex PCR assay. The table was pulled from immuneACCESS by TCRdb, which kept in-frame rearrangements only. Such tables lose some clones; where checked, under half of the loss comes from unresolved V genes, and the rest has no known cause. The sample contains 250,000 to 300,000 clones, approximately 86% of them found a single time. The ten largest clones add up to less than 1.2% of the sample. Material: PBMCs. The receptors were sampled from a woman younger than 35 in good health and CMV-seronegative.

The V call is TRBV9, the J call TRBJ1-1, with TRBD1 matching 9 bases. In germline, CDR1 is SGDLS, CDR2 YYNGEE. With V trimmed by 4 bases and J by 1 base, 5 bases remained unmatched. The CDR3 is 15 residues long. CDR3 coding DNA: TGTGCCAGCAGCCCAGAGGGACAGGGGAACACTGAAGCTTTCTTT. Translation: CASSPEGQGNTEAFF.

The chain links TRBV11-3 to TRBJ2-5; D may be TRBD2 (6 bases). The V end was cut by 5 bases, the J end by 9 bases, with 13 bases between. Per the germline V gene, CDR1 is SGHNT and CDR2 is YENEEA. CDR3 size: 12 residues. The CDR3 DNA reads TGTGCCAGCAGCACTGGGAGGAGGGCCCAGTACTTC. Its protein is CASSTGRRAQYF.

The chain combines TRBV5-1 with TRBJ2-1; 8 nucleotides match TRBD2. Germline V gene sequence: CDR1 SGHRS, CDR2 YFSETQ. The CDR3 spans 16 residues. V shed 0 bases and J 1 base; nucleotides not matched to a gene: 3. CDR3 DNA sequence: TGCGCCAGCAGCTTGGGACTAGCGCCTTCCTACAATGAGCAGTTCTTC. Protein sequence: CASSLGLAPSYNEQFF.

Regarding this clone: Other DNA sequences within the sample encode an identical CDR3. The rearrangement links TRBV4-2 to TRBJ2-7, with D hard to call. Trimming took 0 bases from V and 2 from J, leaving 8 bases between them. CDR1 LGHNA and CDR2 YNFKEQ come from the germline V gene. There are 14 residues in the CDR3. The CDR3 DNA sequence: TGTGCCAGCAGCCAAGAAGTGGCGGCCTACGAGCAGTACTTC. Translating it yields CASSQEVAAYEQYF.

The chain combines TRBV7-9 with TRBJ1-5, with TRBD1 as a possible D gene (5 bases). CDR1 is SEHNR, CDR2 FQNEAQ, per germline (reference sequence). The V gene lost 0 bases and the J gene lost 4 bases, with 13 bases spanning the gap. CDR3 length equals 16 residues. DNA of the CDR3: TGTGCCAGCAGCTTAGCAGGAGCAGGGAAGAATCAGCCCCAGCATTTT. Encoded protein: CASSLAGAGKNQPQHF.

The chain links TRBV9 to TRBJ2-6, with D perhaps matching TRBD2 (5 bases). This CDR3 comprises 19 residues. From germline, CDR1 is SGDLS and CDR2 YYNGEE. The V and J ends lost 0 bases and 1 base respectively, with 17 bases between them. CDR3 amino acids: CASSVAASGPASGANVLTF. The CDR3 nucleotides are TGTGCCAGCAGCGTAGCGGCCAGCGGCCCAGCTTCTGGGGCCAACGTCCTGACTTTC.

The V call is TRBV7-2, the J call TRBJ2-3; perhaps TRBD1 as D (6 bases). This CDR3 has 15 amino acids. CDR1 and CDR2 from the germline V gene are SGHTA and FQGNSA. The germline V and J ends were trimmed by 3 bases and 6 bases, with 16 bases remaining between them. CDR3 nucleotides: TGTGCCAGCAGCTTGGTGATAGTGGGGGCGGATACGCAGTATTTT. Amino acid sequence: CASSLVIVGADTQYF.

This chain uses TRBV6-5 with TRBJ2-2; tentative D call: TRBD2 (5 bases). CDR1 and CDR2 (germline): MNHEY, SVGAGI. Trimming took off 0 bases at V and 6 bases at J, with 11 bases between the two ends. This CDR3 comprises 15 residues. CDR3: CASSYSTSPAGELFF. CDR3 nucleotides: TGTGCCAGCAGTTACTCTACTAGTCCAGCCGGGGAGCTGTTTTTT.

The gene calls are TRBV27 and TRBJ2-6, with 9 nucleotides matching TRBD1. Germline CDR1 MNHEY, CDR2 SMNVEV (reference sequence). V was clipped by 1 base and J by 0 bases; unmatched bases: 4. This CDR3 has 18 amino acids. The CDR3 nucleotides are TGTGCCAGCAGTTTATGGACAGGGGTGGGCTCTGGGGCCAACGTCCTGACTTTC. Protein sequence: CASSLWTGVGSGANVLTF.

In its sample, this clone was seen a few times. The chain couples TRBV11-2 to TRBJ1-2, with 7 positions matching TRBD1. Trimming cost V 7 bases and J 8 bases; bases outside gene matches: 16. The CDR3 contains 15 residues. Per the germline V gene, CDR1 is SGHAT and CDR2 is FQNNGV. CDR3 nucleotides: TGTGCCAGCACCAGAATACGAACGACAGGGCAGGGCTACACCTTC. Its protein is CASTRIRTTGQGYTF.